The clone carrying this TCR beta chain was counted many times. Its matching antigen is unknown. This sample stems from a study of early T cells in non-severe SARS-CoV-2 infection. Study at large: Chains were unpaired, as sequencing was done on bulk RNA from unsorted whole blood. General observations from the study: VDJdb-based matching was biased toward anti-spike CD8 responses and missed private and CD4 specificities.

Unique molecular identifiers were attached to individual cDNA molecules. TCRdb redid the calling of the 5' RACE reads with MiXCR, one entry per CDR3 protein. The sample contains around 50,000 distinct CDR3 sequences, under 7.5% of which appear only once. Sequenced: whole blood. This receptor was taken from an adult who was a healthcare worker with PCR-confirmed SARS-CoV-2 infection or an uninfected control (not recorded which).

CDR3 loop: CASRGPTETQYF. The CDR3 bases are TGTGCCAGTAGGGGTCCAACGGAGACCCAGTACTTC. V usage is TRBV19 and J usage is TRBJ2-5; D is unresolved. This CDR3 comprises 12 residues. Trimming left V 6 bases short and J 5 bases short, with 10 bases between. Per germline, CDR1 LNHDA and CDR2 SQIVND (reference sequence).